The rows below give T cell receptor beta chains drawn from one sample of a study of OX40 agonist ivuxolimab in advanced cancers. Data came from immunoSEQ multiplex PCR; TCRdb stores just in-frame clones and leaves some out. This repertoire shows more than 95,000 clones, 92% found once; its top ten account for 0.65% to 0.9%. The source material was CD4+ or CD8+ T cells sorted from blood, sampled in a trial of the OX40 agonist ivuxolimab. The receptor set was obtained from an adult with an advanced solid tumor such as melanoma, head and neck, liver or kidney cancer. Both conserved end residues are trimmed from each CDR3.

ASSLYSPGTNEKLF	TRBV28	TRBJ1-4
ASSPRTGSMRTEAF	TRBV9	TRBJ1-1
ASASDGNYNEQF	TRBV6-5	TRBJ2-1
ASSVNDLLDTEAF	TRBV9	TRBJ1-1
ASAKYDTYGYT	TRBV27	TRBJ1-2
ASSQDLLVEGQPQH	TRBV4-2	TRBJ1-5
ASSGLQGSSSYNEQF	TRBV27	TRBJ2-1
ASSRQSAGEQF	TRBV6-5	TRBJ2-1
ASSLSPLSNEQF	TRBV11-2	TRBJ2-1
ASSSGLSLYEQY	TRBV5-4	TRBJ2-7